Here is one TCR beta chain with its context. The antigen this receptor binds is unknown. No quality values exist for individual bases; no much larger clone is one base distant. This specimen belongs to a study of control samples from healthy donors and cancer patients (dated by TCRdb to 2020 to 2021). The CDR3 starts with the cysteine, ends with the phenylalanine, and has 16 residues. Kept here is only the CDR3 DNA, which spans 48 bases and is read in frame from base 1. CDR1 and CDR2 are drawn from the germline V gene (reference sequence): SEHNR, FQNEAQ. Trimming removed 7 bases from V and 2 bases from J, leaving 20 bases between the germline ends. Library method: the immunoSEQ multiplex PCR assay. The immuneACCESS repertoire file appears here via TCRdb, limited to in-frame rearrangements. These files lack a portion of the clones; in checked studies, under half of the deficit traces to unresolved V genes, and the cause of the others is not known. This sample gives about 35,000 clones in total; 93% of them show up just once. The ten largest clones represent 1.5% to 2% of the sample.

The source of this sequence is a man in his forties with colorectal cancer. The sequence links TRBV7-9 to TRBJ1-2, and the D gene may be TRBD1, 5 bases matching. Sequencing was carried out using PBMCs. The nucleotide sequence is TGTGCCAGCACCAAAAAGGCTGGGACGGTAAACTATGGCTACACCTTC. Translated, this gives CASTKKAGTVNYGYTF.